The entry below gives a single TCR beta chain sequence along with its context. This sample is drawn from a study of regulatory T cells in long-lasting Graves disease. On the study more broadly: By definition, persistent Graves' disease involved antithyroid drugs for over 5 years alongside positive TSH receptor antibodies.

The V gene's germline CDR1 is SGHRS and CDR2 YFSETQ. Trimming removed 4 bases from V and 0 bases from J, with 16 bases in between. This CDR3 is 16 amino acids long. The TCR beta library used iRepertoire HTBI primers with Arm-PCR amplification of CDR3. TCRdb reprocessed the multiplex PCR reads via MiXCR and lists one record per CDR3 protein. This table has about 290,000 distinct CDR3 sequences, around 20% appearing once. The time point is: persistent/refractory GD, antithyroid drugs over 5 years with positive TRAb. PBMCs were the source of the RNA used for TCR sequencing. Graves' disease diagnosis followed American Thyroid Association guidelines.

The sequencing here drew on peripheral blood mononuclear cells (PBMCs), taken when the disease was refractory, from a patient treated with antithyroid drugs. The rearrangement links TRBV5-1 to TRBJ1-1, with TRBD1 as a possible D gene (6 bases). The TCR originated in a female donor with Graves disease. The CDR3 bases are TGCGCCAGCAGCAAATCGCCGGACAGAATGAACACTGAAGCTTTCTTT. Encoded protein: CASSKSPDRMNTEAFF. Together with reference TRBV5-1 and TRBJ1-1, the CDR3 gives the full variable domain: KAGVTQTPRYLIKTRGQQVTLSCSPISGHRSVSWYQQTPGQGLQFLFEYFSETQRNKGNFPGRFSGRQFSNSRSEMNVSTLELGDSALYLCASSKSPDRMNTEAFFGQGTRLTVV.